This T cell receptor (beta chain) was observed in a study of blood T cells in healthy people across ages. Primed by a sample-barcoded 5' primer and a J-beta primer mix, a second PCR proceeded for 7 to 11 cycles. TCRdb passed the 5' RACE reads through MiXCR, listing each CDR3 protein once. The table includes some 670,000 distinct CDR3 sequences, under 65% detected once. The V gene's germline CDR1 is SGHRS and CDR2 YFSETQ. V was shortened by 0 bases and J by 0 bases, with 8 bases between the two germline ends. This CDR3 spans 15 amino acids. Sequenced input: blood. The rearrangement uses TRBV5-1 and TRBJ2-3; D gene ambiguous. This TCR derives from a woman aged 80 or older in good health. As DNA, the CDR3 is TGCGCCAGCAGCTTGGTGCTCGCTAGCACAGATACGCAGTATTTT. Translated, it gives CASSLVLASTDTQYF.